One sample yielded the 30 T cell receptor beta chains listed below, sequenced in a study of CD8 T cells in ankylosing spondylitis. TCRdb redid the calling of the 5' RACE reads with MiXCR, one entry per CDR3 protein. The sample contains over 700,000 distinct CDR3 sequences, under 20% of which appear only once. Study-level findings and limits: Apparently characteristic of ankylosing spondylitis blood was a TCR beta motif (about 8 highly homologous variants).

Antigens for these TCRs are unknown. Specimen: blood, either unsorted or a sorted T cell fraction (not recorded which). These receptors all come from a male donor with ankylosing spondylitis.

This clonotype came up a few times. The rearrangement links TRBV29-1 to TRBJ2-1; 8 nucleotides match TRBD1. The junction had 4 bases not matched to a gene; V was cut back by 3 bases and J by 3 bases. The germline gives CDR1 SQVTM, CDR2 ANQGSEA. The CDR3 totals 14 residues. As DNA, the CDR3 is TGCAGCGTTGACCCCAGGGGGCACTACAATGAGCAGTTCTTC. Translation: CSVDPRGHYNEQFF.

This clonotype occurred a few times. The chain carries TRBV29-1 and TRBJ2-5; 7 bases are a match to TRBD2. Per the germline V gene, CDR1 is SQVTM and CDR2 is ANQGSEA. V was pared by 8 bases and J by 5 bases, with 5 bases of the junction left unmatched. The CDR3 length is 11 residues. CDR3 region: CSTGGGETQYF. CDR3 DNA sequence: TGCAGCACCGGCGGGGGTGAGACCCAGTACTTC.

The J gene is TRBJ1-1, the V gene TRBV7-9, with D hard to call. The CDR3 totals 15 residues. V lost 2 bases, J lost 11 bases, and 21 bases lay in between. Germline loops: CDR1 SEHNR, CDR2 FQNEAQ (reference sequence). CDR3 sequence reads: CASSLQAGGMVVAFF. CDR3 in DNA: TGTGCCAGCAGCTTACAGGCAGGTGGGATGGTAGTGGCTTTCTTT.

The V and J genes are TRBV5-1 and TRBJ2-1; D is possibly TRBD1 (6 bases). V lost 3 bases to trimming and J lost 0 bases, with 10 bases between them. Germline V gene data show CDR1 as SGHRS and CDR2 as YFSETQ. The CDR3 has 15 residues. The CDR3 loop is CASSYTGSSYNEQFF. Written as DNA, the CDR3 is TGCGCCAGCAGCTACACAGGGAGCTCCTACAATGAGCAGTTCTTC.

This clonotype has only a few counts. The chain recombines TRBV6-2 or TRBV6-3 with TRBJ1-2; D may be TRBD1 (6 bases). Germline CDR1 reads MNHEY; CDR2 reads SVGEGT. Trimming removed 0 bases at V and 6 bases at J, with 17 bases between. CDR3 size: 16 residues. The chain's CDR3 is CASSYSMPGESNGYTF. For the CDR3, the DNA is TGTGCCAGCAGTTACTCGATGCCAGGGGAGTCAAATGGCTACACCTTC.

The chain is built from TRBV9 and TRBJ1-4; D is ambiguous. This CDR3 is 17 amino acids long. With 4 bases removed from V and 8 bases from J, the gap between germline ends came to 24 bases. CDR1 and CDR2 (germline): SGDLS, YYNGEE. This CDR3 is CASSPEGGDQLKEKLFF. The DNA of the CDR3 is TGTGCCAGCAGCCCCGAAGGTGGAGACCAACTGAAAGAAAAACTGTTTTTT.

This clonotype has more than one count but fewer than ten. V is TRBV12-3 or TRBV12-4 and J is TRBJ1-5; D call uncertain. The CDR3 loop spans 13 amino acids. V was trimmed by 7 bases and J by 7 bases, leaving 14 bases between them. The CDR3 nucleotides read TGTGCCAGCACCCCGATGGCTGGCCAGCCCCAGCATTTT. This codes for CASTPMAGQPQHF.

This clonotype has more than one count but fewer than ten. The rearrangement uses TRBV12-3 or TRBV12-4 and TRBJ2-4; D remains unclear. The CDR3 runs 15 residues. Trimming took off 6 bases at V and 0 bases at J, with 12 bases between the two ends. This CDR3 is CASSLTLGAKNIQYF. In DNA, the CDR3 is TGTGCCAGCAGCCTAACCTTAGGAGCCAAAAACATTCAGTACTTC.

V is TRBV27 and J is TRBJ1-5; D remains unclear. This CDR3 is built from 13 residues. V lost 5 bases, J lost 5 bases, and 10 bases lay in between. Germline CDR1 is MNHEY and CDR2 is SMNVEV (reference sequence). CDR3 bases: TGTGCCAGCAGTCCTGTCCCGGATCAGCCCCAGCATTTT. Amino acids: CASSPVPDQPQHF.

J is TRBJ2-7 and V is TRBV5-1; D tentatively fits TRBD1 or TRBD2 (7 bases each). The CDR3 runs 15 residues. Trimming stripped 5 bases from V and 6 bases from J, with 21 bases between. Germline loops: CDR1 SGHRS, CDR2 YFSETQ. The CDR3 DNA reads as TGCGCCAGCAGAGGGTCAGGGGGGGATTTTGGCGAGCAGTACTTC. Residues: CASRGSGGDFGEQYF.

This clonotype was seen a few times. The gene calls are TRBV7-2 and TRBJ1-3; D perhaps matches TRBD1 (5 bases). The CDR3 has 16 residues. Germline values: CDR1 SGHTA, CDR2 FQGNSA. V gave up 6 bases and J gave up 0 bases, with 15 bases separating them. The CDR3 loop reads CASSRRQTSSGNTIYF. In DNA form, the CDR3 reads TGTGCCAGCAGTCGTAGACAGACAAGCTCTGGAAACACCATATATTTT.

This clonotype was recorded a few times. This chain links TRBV28 with TRBJ1-4, with 7 bases aligning to TRBD1. CDR3 length equals 16 residues. Trimming at V came to 6 bases and at J to 3 bases, leaving 10 bases not matched to a gene. Per germline, CDR1 MDHEN and CDR2 SYDVKM. The CDR3 DNA reads as TGTGCCAGCAGGTATTCTCCGGGACAGCCTAATGAAAAACTGTTTTTT. Its protein is CASRYSPGQPNEKLFF.

This clonotype was seen at least ten times. The chain couples TRBV20-1 to TRBJ2-5; D possibly matches TRBD1 or TRBD2 (5 bases each). The germline V gene has CDR1 DFQATT and CDR2 SNEGSKA (reference sequence). V lost 2 bases and J lost 4, with 14 bases in between. This CDR3 region has 14 residues. This chain's CDR3 is CSARSRDPSETQYF. CDR3 DNA: TGCAGTGCTAGAAGCCGGGACCCGTCAGAGACCCAGTACTTC.

This clonotype was counted only a few times. This chain joins TRBV12-3 or TRBV12-4 and TRBJ1-2; no firm D call. The CDR3 is made up of 18 amino acids. Trimming removed 7 bases at V and 0 bases at J, with 24 bases between. The CDR3 is CASTPRVRAARANYGYTF. The CDR3 bases are TGTGCCAGCACCCCACGGGTGAGGGCGGCTAGGGCTAACTATGGCTACACCTTC.

This clonotype was seen a handful of times. The chain joins TRBV5-1 to TRBJ2-2, with 8 positions matching TRBD2. V gave up 6 bases and J gave up 3 bases; unmatched junction bases: 10. The CDR3 is 16 amino acids. Germline CDR1 SGHRS, CDR2 YFSETQ. This CDR3 reads CASKAGLDPYTGELFF. The DNA of the CDR3 is TGCGCCAGCAAGGCGGGACTAGACCCTTACACCGGGGAGCTGTTTTTT.

V gene TRBV5-1 combines with J gene TRBJ2-1, with TRBD2 matching 10 bases. The CDR3 length is 16 residues. The germline gives CDR1 SGHRS, CDR2 YFSETQ. The trim removed 4 bases at V and 6 bases at J, leaving 10 bases unmatched. CDR3 coding DNA: TGCGCCAGCAGCCCCCAGGGAGCGGGAGGGCCCAATGAGCAGTTCTTC. This sequence encodes CASSPQGAGGPNEQFF.

This clonotype appeared a few times. This chain uses TRBV5-1 with TRBJ2-7; 10 nucleotides agree with TRBD2. CDR1 is SGHRS, CDR2 YFSETQ, per germline. V shed 4 bases, J shed 3 bases, and the junction held 4 bases outside the gene matches. This CDR3 is built from 14 residues. CDR3 region: CASSKTSGYYEQYF. In nucleotides, the CDR3 is TGCGCCAGCAGCAAGACTAGCGGGTACTACGAGCAGTACTTC.

The chain links TRBV7-3 to TRBJ2-1; no firm D call. CDR1 is SGHTA, CDR2 FQGTGA, per germline. The CDR3 is 16 residues long. V lost 5 bases, J lost 0 bases, and 14 bases lay in between. For the CDR3, the DNA is TGTGCCAGCAGCCGCCAACACTCCAGCTCCTACAATGAGCAGTTCTTC. Amino acid sequence: CASSRQHSSSYNEQFF.

The table lists this clonotype with many counts. The CDR3 nucleotides read TGCAGTGCTAGAGATCAATCCCTTGGGGGCCAGTACCAAGAGACCCAGTACTTC. This sequence encodes CSARDQSLGGQYQETQYF. This rearrangement joins TRBV20-1 to TRBJ2-5; D is perhaps TRBD1 (6 bases). Trimming stripped 0 bases from V and 0 bases from J, with 20 bases between. This CDR3 region has 18 residues. In germline, CDR1 is DFQATT, CDR2 SNEGSKA (reference sequence).

This clonotype was counted between two and nine times. V gene TRBV5-8 combines with J gene TRBJ2-1; D is uncertain. This CDR3 has 12 amino acids. From germline, CDR1 is SGHTS and CDR2 YDEGEE. V lost 0 bases to trimming and J lost 12 bases, with 10 bases between them. The CDR3 protein is CASSLVDTRQFF. The CDR3 DNA follows: TGTGCCAGCAGCTTGGTGGATACCCGGCAGTTCTTC.

This clonotype has a handful of counts. This chain uses TRBV7-8 with TRBJ2-3; TRBD2 aligns across 9 bases. Trimming at V came to 2 bases and at J to 6 bases, leaving 15 bases not matched to a gene. The CDR3 has 18 residues. Germline values: CDR1 SGHVS, CDR2 FQNEAQ. As DNA, the CDR3 is TGTGCCAGCAGCTTAATAGCGGGGGCCCCGGAGAGTGTGGATACGCAGTATTTT. Its protein is CASSLIAGAPESVDTQYF.

This chain connects TRBV20-1 to TRBJ1-1; D might be TRBD1 (5 bases). The CDR3 has 14 amino acids. CDR1 is DFQATT, CDR2 SNEGSKA, per germline (reference sequence). Deletions cut 5 bases from V and 1 base from J, with 14 bases between. The CDR3 sequence: CSASRRRANTEAFF. CDR3 in DNA: TGCAGTGCTTCCAGACGCAGGGCGAACACTGAAGCTTTCTTT.

This clonotype was recorded a few times. The chain links TRBV10-3 to TRBJ2-2; D unresolved. Deletions cut 2 bases from V and 1 base from J, with 8 bases between. This CDR3 has 15 amino acids. Germline V CDR1 and CDR2: ENHRY, SYGVKD. CDR3 residues: CAISEDGLNTGELFF. CDR3 nucleotide sequence: TGTGCCATCAGTGAGGACGGCCTGAACACCGGGGAGCTGTTTTTT.

This sequence joins TRBV29-1 and TRBJ1-1; 10 nucleotides line up with TRBD1. J lost 5 bases, V lost 7 bases, and 1 base had no gene match. From germline, CDR1 is SQVTM and CDR2 ANQGSEA. This CDR3 is built from 11 residues. The CDR3 region has the DNA TGCAGCGCGGACAGGGGGACTGAAGCTTTCTTT. Residues: CSADRGTEAFF.

This clonotype was seen many times. The genes are TRBV7-8 and TRBJ2-1; 7 bases are a match to TRBD2. V trimming: 5 bases; J trimming: 8 bases; junction bases outside the gene matches: 9. CDR1 is SGHVS and CDR2 is FQNEAQ in the germline V gene. There are 14 residues in the CDR3. CDR3 bases: TGTGCCAGCAGCACAAGACTAGCTAGTCATGAGCAGTTCTTC. It encodes CASSTRLASHEQFF.

At least ten counts were recorded for this clonotype. The genes are TRBV29-1 and TRBJ2-5; possibly TRBD1 for D (6 bases). Trimming took 4 bases from V and 2 from J, leaving 8 bases between them. Looked up from germline, CDR1 is SQVTM and CDR2 is ANQGSEA. The CDR3 sequence is 12 residues long. The CDR3 nucleotides are TGCAGCGTTGTAGGACAGCAAGAGACCCAGTACTTC. Its protein is CSVVGQQETQYF. Using reference TRBV29-1 and TRBJ2-5 for the parts outside the CDR3, the full variable domain is SAVISQKPSRDICQRGTSLTIQCQVDSQVTMMFWYRQQPGQSLTLIATANQGSEATYESGFVIDKFPISRPNLTFSTLTVSNMSPEDSSIYLCSVVGQQETQYFGPGTRLLVL.

The sample holds a few counts of this clonotype. V gene TRBV7-9 combines with J gene TRBJ2-7; TRBD1 matches 7 bases. The CDR3 totals 14 residues. Losses at the gene ends were 4 bases for V and 2 bases for J; bases not matched to a gene: 5. Germline V gives CDR1 SEHNR, CDR2 FQNEAQ (reference sequence). This CDR3 is CASSSWDSPYEQYF. The CDR3 region has the DNA TGTGCCAGCAGCTCGTGGGACAGTCCCTACGAGCAGTACTTC.

The J gene is TRBJ1-1, the V gene TRBV30; no definite D call. The CDR3 has 12 amino acids. Germline V gives CDR1 GTSNPN, CDR2 SVGIG (reference sequence). Trimming removed 2 bases from V and 5 bases from J, with 9 bases in between. The CDR3 DNA reads as TGTGCCTGGAGTCGGGGAGGTACTGAAGCTTTCTTT. This codes for CAWSRGGTEAFF. Supplemented by reference TRBV30 and TRBJ1-1, the full variable domain reads SQTIHQWPATLVQPVGSPLSLECTVEGTSNPNLYWYRQAAGRGLQLLFYSVGIGQISSEVPQNLSASRPQDRQFILSSKKLLLSDSGFYLCAWSRGGTEAFFGQGTRLTVV.

This clonotype has only a few counts. This chain links TRBV10-3 with TRBJ1-5; D gene ambiguous. The germline V and J ends were trimmed by 6 bases and 0 bases, with 9 bases remaining between them. This CDR3 contains 14 residues. Germline V gene data show CDR1 as ENHRY and CDR2 as SYGVKD. CDR3 DNA sequence: TGTGCCATCAGGGCAGAGTATAGCAATCAGCCCCAGCATTTT. It specifies CAIRAEYSNQPQHF.

The chain employs TRBV4-1 and TRBJ2-2, with TRBD2 as a possible D gene (6 bases). This CDR3 contains 16 residues. Trimming removed 0 bases from V and 6 bases from J, with 14 bases in between. Germline CDR1 reads MGHRA; CDR2 reads YSYEKL. The CDR3 DNA reads TGCGCCAGCAGCCAAGATCCTCCTAGCGAGGCCGGGGAGCTGTTTTTT. Translated, it gives CASSQDPPSEAGELFF.